Each of the 22 T cell receptor beta chains below was sequenced from the same sample in a study of T cell responses to AZD1222 COVID-19 vaccine. Sequencing used immunoSEQ multiplex PCR; TCRdb keeps in-frame clones, though not all of them. The table shows about 120,000 clones, with around 94% occurring only once. This material consisted of peripheral blood, taken 28 days after the second AZD1222 dose. These receptors all stem from an adult who received the AZD1222 COVID-19 vaccine.

V gene TRBV9 combines with J gene TRBJ1-2; 7 bases agree with TRBD1. Germline CDR1 and CDR2: SGDLS and YYNGEE. The CDR3 spans 15 residues. After removal of 4 bases from V and 8 bases from J, the junction contained 14 bases not matched to a gene. CDR3 in amino acids: CASSLGAGGPLGYTF. The DNA for the CDR3 is TGTGCCAGCAGCCTTGGGGCAGGGGGACCTCTGGGCTACACCTTC.

V gene TRBV28 combines with J gene TRBJ2-7; TRBD2 is a possible D gene (5 bases). Germline V lookup: CDR1 MDHEN, CDR2 SYDVKM. The CDR3 has 15 residues. Trimming left V 4 bases short and J 2 bases short, with 15 bases between. CDR3 coding DNA: TGTGCCAGCAGTTCCCCAAGTCGGGGAACCTACGAGCAGTACTTC. Its translation is CASSSPSRGTYEQYF.

V and J are TRBV5-1 and TRBJ2-1; TRBD2 aligns across 10 bases. V was clipped by 4 bases and J by 5 bases; unmatched bases: 6. Germline CDR1 reads SGHRS; CDR2 reads YFSETQ. This CDR3 is 15 amino acids long. For the CDR3, the DNA is TGCGCCAGCAGCGTCCTAGCGGGAGCCCACAATGAGCAGTTCTTC. Amino acids: CASSVLAGAHNEQFF.

In DNA, the CDR3 is TGTGCCAGCAGTTCCGAGGGGTCTGTGCAGTACTTC. Translation: CASSSEGSVQYF. The chain is built from TRBV3-1 (or the pseudogene TRBV3-2) and TRBJ2-7; TRBD1 or TRBD2 may be the D gene (5 bases each). There are 12 residues in the CDR3. Germline CDR1 and CDR2: LGHDT and YNNKEL (reference sequence). With 6 bases removed from V and 9 bases from J, the gap between germline ends came to 15 bases.

This clone was picked up one time. The genes are TRBV6-1 and TRBJ2-3; 10 nucleotides agree with TRBD2. Trimming cost V 2 bases and J 4 bases; bases outside gene matches: 9. The CDR3 is 17 amino acids. Germline lookup yields CDR1 MNHNS and CDR2 SASEGT. CDR3 sequence reads: CASSEIPLAGDSDTQYF. The CDR3 region has the DNA TGTGCCAGCAGTGAAATCCCCCTAGCGGGAGATTCAGATACGCAGTATTTT.

This clone appeared a single time. This sequence joins TRBV5-1 and TRBJ1-3; D remains ambiguous. Trimming removed 0 bases at V and 0 bases at J, with 7 bases between. This CDR3 region has 15 residues. Germline V gene data show CDR1 as SGHRS and CDR2 as YFSETQ. The CDR3: CASSLAGNSGNTIYF. CDR3 nucleotides: TGCGCCAGCAGCTTGGCGGGGAACTCTGGAAACACCATATATTTT.

This clone showed up just once. This chain links TRBV20-1 with TRBJ1-1, with D maybe TRBD1 (5 bases). V lost 3 bases and J lost 5, with 19 bases in between. This CDR3 contains 15 residues. Germline V CDR1 and CDR2: DFQATT, SNEGSKA (reference sequence). CDR3 residues: CSASGALGAWTEAFF. In nucleotides, the CDR3 is TGCAGTGCTAGTGGTGCATTAGGGGCGTGGACTGAAGCTTTCTTT.

The rearrangement joins TRBV2 to TRBJ1-1; TRBD1 matches at 9 bases. The CDR3 has 13 residues. The V and J ends lost 8 bases and 10 bases, in that order; junction bases with no gene match: 11. Per germline, CDR1 SNHLY and CDR2 FYNNEI. Here the CDR3 reads CASGNTGGRGAFF. The CDR3 DNA follows: TGTGCCAGCGGTAATACAGGGGGCAGGGGAGCTTTCTTT.

The chain combines TRBV3-1 (or the pseudogene TRBV3-2) with TRBJ2-7, with D unclear. The V gene's germline CDR1 is LGHDT and CDR2 YNNKEL (reference sequence). V dropped 0 bases and J dropped 1 base, with 7 bases sitting between them. The CDR3 is 14 amino acids. CDR3 protein: CASSQDHKSYEQYF. In DNA form, the CDR3 reads TGTGCCAGCAGCCAAGATCACAAATCCTACGAGCAGTACTTC.

The chain uses TRBV7-2 and TRBJ2-1; D gene unclear. Deletions cut 4 bases from V and 4 bases from J, with 5 bases between. Germline V gene data show CDR1 as SGHTA and CDR2 as FQGNSA. The CDR3 is 12 residues long. The CDR3 nucleotides are TGTGCCAGCAGCTGGGCTTACAATGAGCAGTTCTTC. Translating it yields CASSWAYNEQFF.

The chain is built from TRBV7-2 and TRBJ2-1; D not resolved. Trimming stripped 3 bases from V and 5 bases from J, with 14 bases between. Germline V gene lookup returns CDR1 SGHTA and CDR2 FQGNSA. This CDR3 is built from 15 residues. This CDR3 reads CASSFYVVRDNEQFF. The CDR3 DNA follows: TGTGCCAGCAGCTTTTATGTCGTACGCGACAATGAGCAGTTCTTC.

The chain has TRBV27 and TRBJ2-3; D is unresolved. This CDR3 is 13 amino acids long. CDR1 is MNHEY and CDR2 is SMNVEV in the germline V gene (reference sequence). Trimming shortened V by 3 bases and J by 4 bases, and 8 bases separated the two germline ends. Here the CDR3 reads CASSLAPADTQYF. DNA for the CDR3: TGTGCCAGCAGTTTGGCGCCGGCAGATACGCAGTATTTT.

The chain uses TRBV7-6 and TRBJ1-6; D perhaps matches TRBD1 (5 bases). The CDR3 totals 14 residues. Germline CDR1 reads SGHVS; CDR2 reads FNYEAQ. Deletions cut 5 bases from V and 5 bases from J, with 10 bases between. Here the CDR3 reads CASSVTGDNSPLHF. For the CDR3, the DNA is TGTGCCAGCAGCGTCACAGGAGATAATTCACCCCTCCACTTT. Full variable domain (rest looked up from reference TRBV7-6 and TRBJ1-6): GAGVSQSPRYKVTKRGQDVALRCDPISGHVSLYWYRQALGQGPEFLTYFNYEAQQDKSGLPNDRFSAERPEGSISTLTIQRTEQRDSAMYRCASSVTGDNSPLHFGNGTRLTVT.

The chain is built from TRBV27 and TRBJ1-4; D might be TRBD1 (6 bases). Germline V gives CDR1 MNHEY, CDR2 SMNVEV (reference sequence). CDR3 size: 16 residues. V was cut by 3 bases and J by 0 bases, with 11 bases left in between. The CDR3 spells CASSLTGVATNEKLFF. In DNA form, the CDR3 reads TGTGCCAGCAGTTTGACAGGAGTAGCAACTAATGAAAAACTGTTTTTT. The variable domain in full, completed from reference TRBV27 and TRBJ1-4, reads EAQVTQNPRYLITVTGKKLTVTCSQNMNHEYMSWYRQDPGLGLRQIYYSMNVEVTDKGDVPEGYKVSRKEKRNFPLILESPSPNQTSLYFCASSLTGVATNEKLFFGSGTQLSVL.

The chain employs TRBV9 and TRBJ2-3, with TRBD2 as a possible D gene (6 bases). Trimming stripped 0 bases from V and 6 bases from J, with 11 bases between. CDR1 SGDLS and CDR2 YYNGEE come from the germline V gene. The CDR3 loop spans 14 amino acids. The CDR3 sequence: CASSVGTTSDTQYF. The CDR3 DNA sequence: TGTGCCAGCAGCGTAGGGACTACTAGCGATACGCAGTATTTT.

The V and J genes are TRBV30 and TRBJ1-3; 9 bases align to TRBD1. Germline V CDR1 and CDR2: GTSNPN, SVGIG (reference sequence). This CDR3 contains 13 residues. The V and J ends lost 3 bases and 3 bases, in that order; junction bases with no gene match: 0. The CDR3 here is CAWRTGGGNTIYF. The CDR3 DNA reads TGTGCCTGGAGGACAGGGGGTGGAAACACCATATATTTT.

The chain couples TRBV4-2 to TRBJ2-4; D gene ambiguous. Germline-derived CDR1 and CDR2 are LGHNA and YNFKEQ. V was pared by 3 bases and J by 3 bases, with 9 bases between. The CDR3 contains 14 residues. This chain's CDR3 is CASSHLVDKNIQYF. The CDR3 DNA follows: TGTGCCAGCAGCCACCTCGTTGACAAAAACATTCAGTACTTC.

This chain uses TRBV19 with TRBJ1-2; 11 bases are a match to TRBD1. V lost 8 bases and J lost 8; bases outside the gene matches: 7. There are 13 residues in the CDR3. Germline CDR1 reads LNHDA; CDR2 reads SQIVND (reference sequence). The CDR3 sequence: CASQGQGVGGYTF. The CDR3 coding sequence is TGTGCCAGTCAGGGACAGGGGGTAGGGGGCTACACCTTC.

The chain employs TRBV15 and TRBJ2-7, with 9 nucleotides matching TRBD2. Per the germline V gene, CDR1 is LNHNV and CDR2 is YYDKDF (reference sequence). The junction had 3 bases not matched to a gene; V was cut back by 0 bases and J by 3 bases. The CDR3 sequence is 15 residues long. The CDR3 bases are TGTGCCACCAGCAGAGACCCAGCGGGAGGCTACGAGCAGTACTTC. Its translation: CATSRDPAGGYEQYF.

V gene TRBV7-2 combines with J gene TRBJ2-2; maybe TRBD1 (5 bases). CDR3 length: 14 residues. Germline loops: CDR1 SGHTA, CDR2 FQGNSA. Trimming left V 3 bases short and J 4 bases short, with 9 bases between. CDR3 protein: CASSLYGATGELFF. Written as DNA, the CDR3 is TGTGCCAGCAGCTTGTATGGGGCCACCGGGGAGCTGTTTTTT.

The chain joins TRBV21-1 to TRBJ2-7; the D segment call TRBD1 is taken from the table without a DNA check. TRBV21-1 is noted as a pseudogene. This CDR3 has 15 amino acids. CDR3 DNA: TGTGCCAGCAGCAGCGACAGGAGGAGCTCCTACGAGCAGTACTTC. Translating gives CASSSDRRSSYEQYF.

This clone has a single count. This rearrangement joins TRBV25-1 to TRBJ2-1; a possible D gene is TRBD2 (5 bases). The CDR3 spans 13 residues. Germline V gives CDR1 MGHDK, CDR2 SYGVNS. Trimming removed 4 bases at V and 7 bases at J, with 11 bases between. This CDR3 is CASSGALGNEQFF. CDR3 DNA: TGTGCCAGCAGTGGGGCACTAGGGAATGAGCAGTTCTTC.